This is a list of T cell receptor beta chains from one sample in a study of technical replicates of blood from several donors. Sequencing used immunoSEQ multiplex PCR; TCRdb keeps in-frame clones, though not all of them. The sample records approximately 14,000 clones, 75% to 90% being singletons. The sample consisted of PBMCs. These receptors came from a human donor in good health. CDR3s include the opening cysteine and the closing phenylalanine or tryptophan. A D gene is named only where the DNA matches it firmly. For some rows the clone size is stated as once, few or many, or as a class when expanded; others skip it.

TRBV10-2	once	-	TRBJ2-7	TGCGCCAGCGGTACAGGGAGCTCCTACGAGCAGTACTTC	CASGTGSSYEQYF
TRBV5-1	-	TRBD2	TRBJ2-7	TGCGCCAGCAGCCCAAACACGGGGGGAATGGAGCAGTACTTC	CASSPNTGGMEQYF
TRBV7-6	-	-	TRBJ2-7	TGTGCCAGCAGCTTAGCGCCAGGACAGACCTACGAGCAGTACTTC	CASSLAPGQTYEQYF
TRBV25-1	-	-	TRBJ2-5	TGTGCCAGCAGTCTAGAAGGGGCCTGGGGAGAGACCCAGTACTTC	CASSLEGAWGETQYF
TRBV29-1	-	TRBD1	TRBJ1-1	TGCAGCGTTGAAGTCTATCAGGGGGTGAACACTGAAGCTTTCTTT	CSVEVYQGVNTEAFF
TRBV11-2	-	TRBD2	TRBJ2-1	TGTGCCAGCAGCTTGCTTAGCGGGAGGGCCTACAATGAGCAGTTCTTC	CASSLLSGRAYNEQFF
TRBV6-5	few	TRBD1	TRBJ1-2	TGTGCCAGCAGTCAACCGACAGGGGGCGCCGATGGCTACACCTTC	CASSQPTGGADGYTF
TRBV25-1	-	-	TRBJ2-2	TGTGCCGCCGAGGGAGGGAACACCGGGGAGCTGTTTTTT	CAAEGGNTGELFF
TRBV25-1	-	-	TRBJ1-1	TGTGCCAGCATCCCACCCGTGGGGGGAGGTGGGAACACTGAAGCTTTCTTT	CASIPPVGGGGNTEAFF
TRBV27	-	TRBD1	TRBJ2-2	TGTGCCAGCAGAATGGGGACAGCCCTTAACACCGGGGAGCTGTTTTTT	CASRMGTALNTGELFF
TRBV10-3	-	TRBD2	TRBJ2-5	TGTGCCATCAGTGAGTACCTAGCGGGCAACCAAGAGACCCAGTACTTC	CAISEYLAGNQETQYF
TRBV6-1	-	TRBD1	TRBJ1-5	TGTGCCAGCAGTGATCTGGGACAGGGCAATCAGCCCCAGCATTTT	CASSDLGQGNQPQHF
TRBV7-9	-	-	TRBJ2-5	TGTGCCAGCAGCTTAGTTGGTAGCGTGGAAGAGACCCAGTACTTC	CASSLVGSVEETQYF
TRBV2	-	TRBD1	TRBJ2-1	TGTGCCAGCAGCTGGACAGGGGGTAACGACGGTGAGCAGTTCTTC	CASSWTGGNDGEQFF
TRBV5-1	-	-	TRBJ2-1	TGCGCCAGCAGCTTGACGGTACAGGGCAGTGGCAATGAGCAGTTCTTC	CASSLTVQGSGNEQFF
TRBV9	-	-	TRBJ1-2	TGTGCCAGCAGCATCGACGGGGGAAATGGCTACACCTTC	CASSIDGGNGYTF
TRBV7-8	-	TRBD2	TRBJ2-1	TGTGCCAGCAGCCCAGCGTGGAGCGGGGTGAATGAGCAGTTCTTC	CASSPAWSGVNEQFF
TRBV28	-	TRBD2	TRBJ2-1	TGTGCCAGCACCCCCCCGACTAGCGGGTCATACAATGAGCAGTTCTTC	CASTPPTSGSYNEQFF
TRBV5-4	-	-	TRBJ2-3	TGTGCCAGCAGCGCACGGACTAAGCGGGGCACAGATACGCAGTATTTT	CASSARTKRGTDTQYF
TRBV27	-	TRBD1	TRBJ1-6	TGTGCCAGCAGTTGGGACAGTAATTCACCCCTCCACTTT	CASSWDSNSPLHF
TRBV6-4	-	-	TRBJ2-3	TGTGCCAGCAGTGACGACGCAACAGGGCGTGATACGCAGTATTTT	CASSDDATGRDTQYF
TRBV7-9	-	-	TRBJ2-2	TGTGCCAGCAGCTTAGTGCGGGTTGGGGAGCTGTTTTTT	CASSLVRVGELFF